What follows are 17 T cell receptor beta chains derived from one specimen sequenced in a study of a mutant IDH1 vaccine in newly diagnosed glioma. The repertoire was sequenced with immunoSEQ multiplex PCR; TCRdb's copy has only in-frame clones and lacks some. The sample holds about 33,000 clones, 70% to 90% seen once. Sample time point: baseline, week 1 (first vaccination visit). The treatment is: pre-vaccination baseline after standard-of-care therapy. The sample here was PBMCs, taken from a glioma patient treated with radiotherapy, temozolomide or both. All receptors derive from a woman between 40 and 50 years old with glioma.

This sequence joins TRBV29-1 and TRBJ1-2; D is ambiguous. The length of the CDR3 is 10 residues. V was clipped by 5 bases and J by 7 bases, with 8 bases between them. Per the germline V gene, CDR1 is SQVTM and CDR2 is ANQGSEA. CDR3 sequence (DNA): TGCAGCGTTTTAGGGTTTGGCTACACCTTC. Protein sequence: CSVLGFGYTF.

The genes are TRBV4-1 and TRBJ1-5; maybe TRBD1 (5 bases). The CDR3 totals 15 residues. Germline V gives CDR1 MGHRA, CDR2 YSYEKL. Deletions cut 2 bases from V and 6 bases from J, with 14 bases between. The CDR3 coding sequence is TGCGCCAGCAGCCAATTCGGTGGGGGAAGTCAGCCCCAGCATTTT. The encoded protein is CASSQFGGGSQPQHF.

The V call is TRBV25-1, the J call TRBJ2-7, with 8 bases that match TRBD2. CDR3 size: 13 residues. With 7 bases clipped from V and 0 bases from J, the junction kept 2 bases outside the gene matches. Per germline, CDR1 MGHDK and CDR2 SYGVNS. CDR3 sequence: CASIAGYSYEQYF. The DNA of the CDR3 is TGTGCCAGCATAGCGGGGTACTCCTACGAGCAGTACTTC.

V gene TRBV7-2 combines with J gene TRBJ2-2; either TRBD1 or TRBD2 may supply D (5 bases each). With 5 bases removed from V and 0 bases from J, the gap between germline ends came to 10 bases. This CDR3 comprises 15 residues. Germline values: CDR1 SGHTA, CDR2 FQGNSA. The CDR3 reads CASSPRGSNTGELFF. CDR3 nucleotide sequence: TGTGCCAGCAGCCCCCGGGGCTCGAACACCGGGGAGCTGTTTTTT.

V usage is TRBV7-3 and J usage is TRBJ2-5, with 14 bases fitting TRBD2. Trimming cost V 5 bases and J 4 bases; bases outside gene matches: 6. The CDR3 covers 16 residues. Germline V gene data show CDR1 as SGHTA and CDR2 as FQGTGA. The CDR3 sequence: CASSPSGLAGGETQYF. The CDR3 nucleotides read TGTGCCAGCAGCCCGAGTGGACTAGCGGGAGGAGAGACCCAGTACTTC.

This chain joins TRBV5-1 and TRBJ2-5; 9 nucleotides line up with TRBD2. Germline CDR1 and CDR2: SGHRS and YFSETQ. V dropped 8 bases and J dropped 2; count of bases not matched to a gene: 10. The CDR3 sequence is 15 residues long. The CDR3 region has the DNA TGCGCCAGTACACGCGGGACTAGCCTACAAGAGACCCAGTACTTC. Residues: CASTRGTSLQETQYF.

The J gene is TRBJ2-7, the V gene TRBV4-3; D call uncertain. The CDR3 consists of 14 residues. Germline V gene sequence: CDR1 LGHNA, CDR2 YSLEER. Trimming stripped 0 bases from V and 7 bases from J, with 13 bases between. The CDR3 DNA reads TGCGCCAGCAGCCAAGAAACTACGACGCGTGAGCAGTACTTC. Translating it yields CASSQETTTREQYF.

This clone was recorded only once. The rearrangement links TRBV18 to TRBJ2-7; 8 positions match TRBD1. CDR1 and CDR2 from the germline V gene are KGHSH and LQKENI. Trimming removed 1 base from V and 6 bases from J; junction bases left unmatched: 8. CDR3 length: 15 residues. In DNA, the CDR3 is TGTGCCAGCTCACCACGACAGGGGCCTCGGGTCGAGCAGTACTTC. Its protein product is CASSPRQGPRVEQYF.

In DNA form, the CDR3 reads TGTGCTAGTGGCTGGGGGAACACTGAAGCTTTCTTT. It translates to CASGWGNTEAFF. The chain is built from TRBV12-5 and TRBJ1-1, with unresolved D. The germline CDR1 and CDR2 sequences are LGHNT and FRNRAP. Deletions cut 6 bases from V and 1 base from J, with 6 bases between. CDR3 length: 12 residues. Filled out from reference TRBV12-5 and TRBJ1-1, the complete variable domain reads DARVTQTPRHKVTEMGQEVTMRCQPILGHNTVFWYRQTMMQGLELLAYFRNRAPLDDSGMPKDRFSAEMPDATLATLKIQPSEPRDSAVYFCASGWGNTEAFFGQGTRLTVV.

The chain is built from TRBV10-1 and TRBJ2-1; a possible D gene is TRBD2 (5 bases). Trimming shortened V by 3 bases and J by 5 bases, and 23 bases separated the two germline ends. CDR1 and CDR2 (germline): WNHNN, SYGVQD (reference sequence). The CDR3 is 18 residues long. This CDR3 is CASSEFIGGGLRDNEQFF. Written as DNA, the CDR3 is TGCGCCAGCAGTGAATTTATAGGCGGTGGACTTAGGGACAATGAGCAGTTCTTC.

This sequence joins TRBV5-1 and TRBJ1-2, with TRBD1 as a possible D gene (5 bases). The V end lost 0 bases, the J end lost 3 bases, and 9 bases lay between the germline ends. The CDR3 has 14 residues. The germline gives CDR1 SGHRS, CDR2 YFSETQ. CDR3: CASSLVRVDYGYTF. In DNA, the CDR3 is TGCGCCAGCAGCTTGGTCAGGGTCGACTATGGCTACACCTTC.

Only a few counts were recorded for this clone. The rearrangement links TRBV9 to TRBJ1-1; unclear D gene. V was cut by 0 bases and J by 4 bases, with 7 bases left in between. The CDR3 runs 13 residues. CDR1 and CDR2 (germline): SGDLS, YYNGEE. The CDR3 spells CASSVGTVTEAFF. In DNA, the CDR3 is TGTGCCAGCAGCGTAGGCACAGTCACTGAAGCTTTCTTT. Full variable domain (remainder filled in from reference TRBV9 and TRBJ1-1): DSGVTQTPKHLITATGQRVTLRCSPRSGDLSVYWYQQSLDQGLQFLIQYYNGEERAKGNILERFSAQQFPDLHSELNLSSLELGDSALYFCASSVGTVTEAFFGQGTRLTVV.

The chain links TRBV7-8 to TRBJ1-2; 7 nucleotides align to TRBD1. The CDR3 length is 13 residues. The germline gives CDR1 SGHVS, CDR2 FQNEAQ. The V gene end was trimmed by 5 bases and the J gene end by 2 bases; junction bases not matched to a gene: 2. The chain's CDR3 is CASSKTGNYGYTF. As DNA, the CDR3 is TGTGCCAGCAGCAAGACAGGGAACTATGGCTACACCTTC.

The rearrangement links TRBV6-5 to TRBJ1-2; no reliable D call. Trimming stripped 6 bases from V and 13 bases from J, with 24 bases between. Germline lookup yields CDR1 MNHEY and CDR2 SVGAGI. CDR3 size: 14 residues. The CDR3 DNA reads TGTGCCAGCAGCGTATCGGCCTACCCGCGGATTTGCACCTTC. As protein: CASSVSAYPRICTF.

The genes are TRBV4-1 and TRBJ1-2; D call uncertain. The CDR3 contains 16 residues. Trimming left V 0 bases short and J 4 bases short, with 15 bases between. The germline V gene has CDR1 MGHRA and CDR2 YSYEKL. The CDR3 DNA reads TGCGCCAGCAGCCAAGATTCCAGTTCGTCGGGCTATGGCTACACCTTC. It is translated as CASSQDSSSSGYGYTF.

The gene calls are TRBV6-6 and TRBJ1-2; 8 nucleotides agree with TRBD1. Germline-derived CDR1 and CDR2 are MNHNY and SVGAGI (reference sequence). The CDR3 extends over 16 amino acids. The V segment lost 4 bases and the J segment 8 bases; nucleotides outside the gene matches: 15. The DNA of the CDR3 is TGTGCCAGCAGTTCGTCGTCTGGGCAGGGGGCTGGAGGCTACACCTTC. This translates into CASSSSSGQGAGGYTF.

The V and J genes are TRBV19 and TRBJ2-5; D tentatively reads TRBD1 or TRBD2 (5 bases each). The ends were cut back, 2 bases at V and 5 bases at J, with 12 bases in the middle. Per the germline V gene, CDR1 is LNHDA and CDR2 is SQIVND (reference sequence). The CDR3 loop spans 14 amino acids. DNA of the CDR3: TGTGCCAGTAGTATATCCGGGGCGCTGGAGACCCAGTACTTC. This gives the protein CASSISGALETQYF.